One and the same sample provided the 28 T cell receptor beta chains below, sequenced in a study of prognosis after radiotherapy for stage I lung cancer. TCR beta CDR3 amplification from genomic DNA was performed by two-round multiplex PCR. Every TRBV and TRBJ gene had its own specific primer in first-round PCR. TCRdb re-called the multiplex PCR reads with MiXCR, one entry per CDR3 protein. In the table there are about 59,000 distinct CDR3 sequences, about 26% of which are singletons. The input for sequencing was PBMCs, taken before or after stereotactic body radiation therapy (not recorded which). The origin of the receptors is a donor over 45 with non-small cell lung cancer.

The CDR3 loop reads CASSKTGAIQETQYF. The CDR3 coding sequence is TGTGCCAGCAGTAAGACAGGGGCGATACAAGAGACCCAGTACTTC. The rearrangement links TRBV9 to TRBJ2-5; 8 bases match TRBD1. The V gene end was trimmed by 5 bases and the J gene end by 2 bases; junction bases not matched to a gene: 8. The germline V gene has CDR1 SGDLS and CDR2 YYNGEE. This CDR3 contains 15 residues.

This clonotype was observed at least ten times. The rearrangement joins TRBV4-1 to TRBJ2-7; D is unclear. The CDR3 has 15 residues. V gave up 0 bases and J gave up 4 bases, with 13 bases separating them. Germline lookup yields CDR1 MGHRA and CDR2 YSYEKL. For the CDR3, the DNA is TGCGCCAGCAGCCAAGATAGCAGTCGTGGGTACGAGCAGTACTTC. Its translation: CASSQDSSRGYEQYF.

The chain recombines TRBV7-2 with TRBJ2-7; D uncertain. The V end was cut by 5 bases, the J end by 1 base, with 9 bases between. Germline CDR1 is SGHTA and CDR2 is FQGNSA. The CDR3 length is 13 residues. Here the CDR3 reads CASSTTFSYEQYF. DNA for the CDR3: TGTGCCAGCAGCACTACCTTTTCCTACGAGCAGTACTTC.

The gene calls are TRBV18 and TRBJ1-4, with D possibly being TRBD1 (6 bases). The CDR3 has 20 amino acids. Germline CDR1 KGHSH, CDR2 LQKENI. V was clipped by 1 base and J by 0 bases, with 21 bases between them. CDR3 amino acids: CASSPLLIGGGFATNEKLFF. Written as DNA, the CDR3 is TGTGCCAGCTCACCACTGCTCATTGGAGGGGGATTTGCAACTAATGAAAAACTGTTTTTT.

The chain combines TRBV28 with TRBJ2-6; the match to TRBD1 covers 12 bases. Unmatched junction bases numbered 13, after V lost 8 bases and J lost 5 bases. The CDR3 sequence is 18 residues long. Looked up from germline, CDR1 is MDHEN and CDR2 is SYDVKM. The CDR3 DNA sequence: TGTGCCAGCCGCCCGGGACAGGGGGCGGCGATCTGGGCCAACGTCCTGACTTTC. Translation: CASRPGQGAAIWANVLTF. Filled out from reference TRBV28 and TRBJ2-6, the complete variable domain reads DVKVTQSSRYLVKRTGEKVFLECVQDMDHENMFWYRQDPGLGLRLIYFSYDVKMKEKGDIPEGYSVSREKKERFSLILESASTNQTSMYLCASRPGQGAAIWANVLTFGAGSRLTVL.

This chain joins TRBV5-4 and TRBJ1-3, with D tentatively TRBD1 (5 bases). Germline CDR1 and CDR2: SGHNT and YYREEE (reference sequence). This CDR3 spans 17 amino acids. V lost 2 bases, J lost 2 bases, and 17 bases lay in between. The CDR3 protein is CASSFGGAGWTGNTIYF. DNA for the CDR3: TGTGCCAGCAGCTTCGGTGGGGCAGGGTGGACTGGAAACACCATATATTTT.

This clonotype showed up many times. Since a much larger clone is just one base distant, this may be a read error. The V gene is TRBV6-2 or TRBV6-3, the J gene TRBJ2-7; 10 bases are shared with TRBD1. CDR1 is MNHEY and CDR2 is SVGEGT in the germline V gene. The CDR3 runs 13 residues. CDR3 in DNA: TGTGTCAGTTTCCCGGGACAGGGGTACGAGCAGTACTTC. Translation: CVSFPGQGYEQYF.

In the case of this clonotype: Relative to the germline gene, one junction end is altered; a read error may explain this. The genes are TRBV6-1 and TRBJ1-5; D is uncertain. This CDR3 is 15 amino acids long. In germline, CDR1 is MNHNS, CDR2 SASEGT. The CDR3 protein is CASRKVWAPNQRQNF. Written as DNA, the CDR3 is TGTGCCAGCAGGAAGGTCTGGGCCCCCAATCAGCGCCAGAATTTT.

Remarks on this clonotype: It is likely a read error, because the conserved phenylalanine at the end of the CDR3 is missing. No DNA is shown, since the ends of the CDR3 on it are uncertain; the CDR3 is the one TCRdb lists. The chain links TRBV6-2 or TRBV6-3 to TRBJ1-6; the table gives TRBD1 as D, unverified against the DNA. The CDR3 has 15 residues if both end residues are counted. Germline assignment: CDR1 MNHEY and CDR2 SVGEGT. The CDR3 sequence is CASSRETGGRSPLNL.

In the case of this clonotype: This may be a read error, as it is one base from a much larger clone. J is TRBJ1-5 and V is TRBV4-2; no clear D gene. CDR1 and CDR2 (germline): LGHNA, YNFKEQ. This CDR3 comprises 13 residues. The CDR3 coding sequence is TGTGCCAGCAGCCAGCAGGAGGATCACCCCCAGCATTTT. Protein product: CASSQQEDHPQHF.

This clonotype was observed many times. This chain joins TRBV30 and TRBJ1-2; D may be TRBD1 (5 bases). Germline-derived CDR1 and CDR2 are GTSNPN and SVGIG (reference sequence). The CDR3 loop spans 12 amino acids. Trimming shortened V by 1 base and J by 5 bases, and 8 bases separated the two germline ends. CDR3 bases: TGTGCCTGGAGTGGACAGAATTATGGCTACACCTTC. The encoded protein is CAWSGQNYGYTF.

This clonotype has just a few counts. The genes are TRBV9 and TRBJ2-4; 8 bases are shared with TRBD1. CDR3 size: 14 residues. V lost 3 bases and J lost 9; bases outside the gene matches: 8. Germline assignment: CDR1 SGDLS and CDR2 YYNGEE. This CDR3 reads CASSGADRGGIQYF. The DNA of the CDR3 is TGTGCCAGCAGCGGAGCCGACAGGGGAGGCATTCAGTACTTC.

This clonotype was seen repeatedly, ten times or more. The chain joins TRBV4-3 to TRBJ1-2; D remains unclear. Germline V gives CDR1 LGHNA, CDR2 YSLEER. V lost 0 bases, J lost 6 bases, and 11 bases lay in between. CDR3 length: 14 residues. The CDR3 DNA follows: TGCGCCAGCAGCCAAGAGAGTGGGTATCATGGCTACACCTTC. Residues: CASSQESGYHGYTF.

On this clonotype: Possible read error: a much larger clone is one base away. The chain recombines TRBV10-3 with TRBJ1-2, with TRBD1 as a possible D gene (5 bases). CDR3 size: 13 residues. Looked up from germline, CDR1 is ENHRY and CDR2 is SYGVKD. The DNA for the CDR3 is TGTGTCATCAGTGAGGGGCAGGTCTATGGCTACACCTTC. Protein: CVISEGQVYGYTF.

This clonotype was seen at least ten times. The J gene is TRBJ2-5, the V gene TRBV2; 11 nucleotides agree with TRBD2. Germline CDR1 is SNHLY and CDR2 is FYNNEI. The CDR3 is made up of 15 amino acids. With 7 bases clipped from V and 5 bases from J, the junction kept 9 bases outside the gene matches. The CDR3 coding sequence is TGTGCCAGCACCTTTAGCGGGGGGGCCAGGGAGACCCAGTACTTC. The encoded protein is CASTFSGGARETQYF.

This clonotype was found many times. The chain uses TRBV24-1 and TRBJ2-5, with TRBD2 matching 11 bases. Germline CDR1 and CDR2: KGHDR and SFDVKD. J lost 5 bases, V lost 2 bases, and 0 bases had no gene match. The CDR3 sequence is 14 residues long. CDR3 protein: CATSDSSGGETQYF. The CDR3 nucleotides are TGTGCCACCAGTGATTCTAGCGGGGGGGAGACCCAGTACTTC.

To note about this clonotype: A read error is possible here, since a much larger clone lies one base away. CDR3 region: CASSQESMNTEAFF. CDR3 nucleotides: TGCGCCAGCAGCCAAGAATCCATGAACACTGAAGCTTTCTTT. The V gene is TRBV4-1, the J gene TRBJ1-1; D is unresolved. Germline loops: CDR1 MGHRA, CDR2 YSYEKL. V lost 0 bases, J lost 0 bases, and 5 bases lay in between. The CDR3 runs to 14 residues.

There are many counts of this clonotype. CDR3: CASSVRGQGNTGELFF. The CDR3 DNA reads as TGTGCCAGTAGTGTTAGGGGACAGGGGAACACCGGGGAGCTGTTTTTT. The gene calls are TRBV19 and TRBJ2-2, with 9 bases lining up with TRBD1. The CDR3 covers 16 residues. Germline V gene sequence: CDR1 LNHDA, CDR2 SQIVND (reference sequence). With V trimmed by 5 bases and J by 1 base, 5 bases remained unmatched.

In its sample, this clonotype was seen many times. The genes are TRBV2 and TRBJ1-2, with 7 bases identical to TRBD1. The length of the CDR3 is 13 residues. Germline CDR1 is SNHLY and CDR2 is FYNNEI. Unmatched junction bases numbered 10, after V lost 7 bases and J lost 8 bases. CDR3 amino acids: CASIQDRLGGYTF. The CDR3 coding sequence is TGTGCCAGCATCCAGGACAGGTTGGGGGGCTACACCTTC. The variable domain in full, with the rest retrieved from reference TRBV2 and TRBJ1-2, is EPEVTQTPSHQVTQMGQEVILRCVPISNHLYFYWYRQILGQKVEFLVSFYNNEISEKSEIFDDQFSVERPDGSNFTLKIRSTKLEDSAMYFCASIQDRLGGYTFGSGTRLTVV.

This clonotype occurred many times. The chain links TRBV10-3 to TRBJ1-4; TRBD1 aligns across 8 bases. The CDR3 consists of 14 residues. The ends lost 4 bases at V and 7 bases at J; junction bases unmatched: 5. Germline V gene sequence: CDR1 ENHRY, CDR2 SYGVKD. The CDR3 DNA is TGTGCCATCAGTGGGACAGGGTTTGGTGAAAAACTGTTTTTT. This encodes CAISGTGFGEKLFF.

This clonotype has ten or more counts. This sequence joins TRBV12-3 or TRBV12-4 and TRBJ2-7, with 8 bases identical to TRBD1. The V gene end was trimmed by 5 bases and the J gene end by 5 bases; junction bases not matched to a gene: 8. The CDR3 has 14 residues. In DNA form, the CDR3 reads TGTGCCAGCAGTAAGACAGGGGTGCGCCACGAGCAGTACTTC. Its translation is CASSKTGVRHEQYF.

This clonotype was observed a few times. A much larger clone is a single base away; this may be a read error. The chain couples TRBV19 to TRBJ2-3; 7 bases map to TRBD2. From germline, CDR1 is LNHDA and CDR2 SQIVND (reference sequence). The length of the CDR3 is 15 residues. J gave up 11 bases and V 5 bases, and 16 bases lay outside the gene matches. As DNA, the CDR3 is TGTGCCAGTAGTCCCTTGGGGGGGGGACTAAATAAGCAGTATTTT. It yields the protein CASSPLGGGLNKQYF. Based on the CDR3 plus reference TRBV19 and TRBJ2-3, the full variable domain is DGGITQSPKYLFRKEGQNVTLSCEQNLNHDAMYWYRQDPGQGLRLIYYSQIVNDFQKGDIAEGYSVSREKKESFPLTVTSAQKNPTAFYLCASSPLGGGLNKQYFGPGTRLTVL.

In regard to this clonotype: A junction end diverges from the germline sequence, so it may reflect a read error. The chain joins TRBV5-1 to TRBJ1-2, with D unclear. Germline lookup yields CDR1 SGHRS and CDR2 YFSETQ. This CDR3 contains 14 residues. CDR3 DNA: TGCACCAGCACACCTAGTCCGGGGAACTATGGCTACACCTTC. Translating it yields CTSTPSPGNYGYTF.

About this clonotype itself: A junction end diverges from the germline sequence, so it may reflect a read error. J is TRBJ2-6 and V is TRBV7-2; possible D gene TRBD1, 5 bases. CDR3 length: 16 residues. CDR1 and CDR2 from the germline V gene are SGHTA and FQGNSA. CDR3 DNA: TGTGCCAGCAGCTTAATTATTCGATCTGGGGCCAACGCCCTGACTTTC. It specifies CASSLIIRSGANALTF. The entire variable domain, with the rest obtained from reference TRBV7-2 and TRBJ2-6, is as follows: GAGVSQSPSNKVTEKGKDVELRCDPISGHTALYWYRQSLGQGLEFLIYFQGNSAPDKSGLPSDRFSAERTGGSVSTLTIQRTQQEDSAVYLCASSLIIRSGANALTFGAGSRLTVL.

This clonotype appeared many times. The chain carries TRBV24-1 and TRBJ1-2; perhaps TRBD1 as D (5 bases). V dropped 5 bases and J dropped 3 bases, with 9 bases sitting between them. Germline V gene lookup returns CDR1 KGHDR and CDR2 SFDVKD. The CDR3 sequence is 13 residues long. The CDR3 nucleotides are TGTGCCACCAGTGGTCTAGGGGACTATGGCTACACCTTC. Translation gives CATSGLGDYGYTF.

There are many counts of this clonotype. This chain links TRBV6-5 with TRBJ1-1, with D perhaps matching TRBD1 (6 bases). Germline V gene lookup returns CDR1 MNHEY and CDR2 SVGAGI. Trimming removed 2 bases from V and 5 bases from J, with 9 bases in between. The CDR3 consists of 13 residues. The CDR3 DNA follows: TGTGCCAGCAGTTACAGGGGGGAAACTGAAGCTTTCTTT. Translated, it gives CASSYRGETEAFF.

The J gene is TRBJ1-5, the V gene TRBV28, with D possibly being TRBD1 (6 bases). Germline V gene data show CDR1 as MDHEN and CDR2 as SYDVKM. The CDR3 runs to 14 residues. V was trimmed by 5 bases and J by 3 bases, leaving 11 bases between them. CDR3 DNA sequence: TGTGCCAGCAGTCCATGGACAGTCAATCAGCCCCAGCATTTT. It translates to CASSPWTVNQPQHF.

This clonotype came up many times. The chain is built from TRBV6-9 and TRBJ2-7, with 11 bases matching TRBD2. CDR3 length: 15 residues. Germline-derived CDR1 and CDR2 are MNHGY and SVAAGI. V shed 4 bases and J 0 bases; nucleotides not matched to a gene: 2. CDR3 protein: CASSSTSGGSYEQYF. CDR3 DNA: TGTGCCAGCAGTTCTACTAGCGGGGGCTCCTACGAGCAGTACTTC.